This TCR beta chain was identified during a study of cytomegalovirus exposure and HLA in healthy donors (dated by TCRdb to about 2017). Study-level background: According to an earlier analysis of several hundred of the donors, some 180 million T cells yielded 95 million to 140 million unique TCR beta sequences and 276 Gb of sequence data. An early release covering just under 650 HLA-typed donors comprised roughly 300 gigabases of sequencing data and some 79 million unique TCR sequences. Of the approximately 400 genotyped donors, 65% to 90% fell in the genetic ancestry cluster associated with self-reported Caucasian donors. The study aimed to test whether signatures of past pathogen exposure could be identified by cataloging public T cell receptors. The study profiled the T cell repertoires of around 700 subjects by immunosequencing and related them to cytomegalovirus serostatus. Besides the first cohort of approximately 710 subjects, a separate validation cohort made up of some 110 different subjects was used. To predict cytomegalovirus infection status, the study combined high-throughput TCR immunosequencing, statistical association of individual TCRs with disease status, and machine learning. To study patterns of TCR occurrence, a later analysis re-analyzed previously published TCR beta repertoires from under 750 donors and added high-resolution HLA genotyping. Rather than drawing on any new phenotypic data, the later analysis identified candidate immune exposures from TCR beta sequences and the way those sequences occurred across donors. To decide whether each TCR beta V gene segment behaved as functional or pseudogenic, an earlier analysis of approximately 600 of the donors relied on high-throughput TCR beta sequencing. Alongside the repertoire data, information on donor age, sex, ethnicity and CMV serostatus was compiled. A later genetic analysis used genome-wide SNP genotypes for 398 of the 666 donors, treating that subset as a discovery cohort. Every discovery cohort repertoire had been produced on one sequencing platform. HLA typing included class I and class II loci at four-digit resolution. Typing coverage differed by locus: A, B, C, DRB1 and DQB1 were typed in about 629-630 donors, DQA1 in about 560, DPA1 in some 610, and DPB1 in around 440. Roughly five DR-DQ haplotypes were treated as single units for association and clustering because of strong linkage in the cohort. Among roughly 400 genotyped donors of the cohort, an average of around 240,000 unique TCR beta nucleotide sequences were sequenced per donor, around 20% of them non-productive.

Overall results and qualifications from the work: Specific HLA alleles were associated with 16,951 TCR beta sequences at a false discovery rate of 0.05 in a later analysis. The cohort was sequenced for TCR beta chains only, and without alpha or paired-chain data the features that could be detected were limited. Assigning TCR associations to individual alleles was difficult when HLA alleles, especially DR and DQ, strongly co-occurred. V-gene and J-gene trimming of TCR beta chains was associated with a missense DCLRE1C variant in a later genetic analysis, and the association was replicated in an independent cohort. A later analysis found that most CMV-associated TCR beta chains appeared HLA-restricted, with HLA associations seemingly driven largely by CMV exposure. In vitro tests confirmed that three of the cytomegalovirus-associated TCR beta chains recognize cytomegalovirus antigens. In an earlier analysis of around 500 of the donors, most TCR beta V segments appeared in productive rearrangements about 90% or about 30% of the time, broadly matching IMGT annotations. In the study, 150 to 200 TCR beta chains were listed as associated with cytomegalovirus. While some public TCRs were present in many individuals, most TCR sequences turned up only very rarely across donors. In a later analysis, TCR association rates were found to vary across HLA loci, with the most associated TCRs seen for DRB1 alleles and the fewest for HLA-C alleles. The only immune exposure information available for the cohort was CMV serostatus. A cluster of highly shared sequence variants was judged likely to represent a technical artifact of the sequencing pipeline. Sequencing depth was assumed to be roughly uniform across donors in the presence/absence analyses, though that assumption may not hold. Correlated functional status among segregating V segments might reflect linkage disequilibrium, but an unknown experimental factor could not be ruled out. Some IMGT-functional V segments, including TRBV6-2 and TRBV6-3, could not be told apart with the 87-base-pair reads, so those segments were excluded. According to a later genetic analysis, donors in an Asian-associated ancestry cluster had fewer N-insertions in productive TCRs than the approximately 610-donor mean. HLA typing was unavailable for some donors at each locus, so association tests used only the typed subset. A further reported finding was that TCR beta sequences accurately predicted the HLA-A and HLA-B alleles for most subjects in the first cohort. The classifier was reported to diagnose cytomegalovirus status with high specificity and sensitivity in both the original and validation cohorts. About 17 rarely observed V segments, including chromosome 9 orphons, were excluded from the earlier analysis of just under 600 of the donors because counts were too low. Compared with equally common non-associated chains, HLA-associated TCR beta chains in a later analysis were more clonally expanded and had lower generation probabilities. According to a later analysis, parvovirus B19, influenza, CMV and Epstein-Barr virus appeared linked to several top co-occurrence clusters. The authors suggested that the approach could potentially be extended to other disease states and immunological phenotypes.

Relative to germline, V is 5 bases shorter and J is 8 bases shorter, with 15 bases between their ends. Taken from the germline V gene (reference sequence), the CDR1 and CDR2 loops are MNHEY and SMNVEV. From the cysteine through the phenylalanine, the CDR3 covers 13 amino acids. Only the CDR3 portion is preserved as DNA: 39 bases, with reading frame beginning at the first base. The cohort was made up of under 800 healthy bone marrow donors. At the time of sampling, every cohort member was nominally healthy, though immune exposures that went unrecorded were likely present. The donor was CMV seropositive and belonged to the group of more than 250 seropositive cohort members. A peripheral blood sample was provided by each donor, and peripheral blood mononuclear cells were used for TCR beta sequencing. Genomic DNA extraction from the blood cell samples was performed with the Qiagen DNeasy Blood Extraction Kit.

Preparation of the library involved the immunoSEQ multiplex PCR assay. For the multiplex PCR, a mixture combining 60 forward primers for TCR Vbeta segments and 13 reverse primers for TCR Jbeta segments was used. Amplification of the CDR3 region of rearranged TCR beta genes was performed with a multiplex PCR assay on genomic DNA. The amplified TCR beta libraries were sequenced on the Illumina HiSeq System as 87-base-pair reads. Per the original workflow: A later analysis tallied 70 million to 100 million unique TCR beta chains across the 666 repertoires, and some 10 million of those chains were shared by two or more donors. Raw reads were error-corrected and collapsed into unique sequences by a nearest-neighbor algorithm in which closely related sequences were merged to remove PCR and sequencing errors. To assign V, D and J gene segments, CDR3 sequences were aligned to IMGT reference sequences. For a sequence to be retained, at least a six-nucleotide match to both a V gene segment and a J gene segment was required. Rearrangements were called productive when the CDR3 lacked stop codons and stayed in frame with V and J; all others were non-productive. CDR3 was defined by IMGT convention, running from the second conserved V-encoded cysteine to the conserved J-encoded phenylalanine. Sequences without an unambiguous match to a single V gene segment were excluded from the earlier analysis of about 600 of the donors. An earlier analysis of fewer than 750 of the donors classified V segments as functional when productive rearrangements were above 56.7% and as segregating when the standard deviation between donors was above 5%. A statistical classification framework was developed to diagnose cytomegalovirus status using the catalog of TCR beta chain sequences. V and J gene assignment, in a later analysis, came from comparing TCR nucleotide sequences with IMGT/GENE-DB human TR gene sequences. In a later analysis, CDR3 sequences and most-parsimonious VDJ recombination scenarios were assigned using the TCRdist pipeline. In a later analysis, each TCR beta chain was defined by its CDR3 amino acid sequence together with its V-gene family, and reads lacking a unique V-gene family were excluded. To address suspected cross-contamination and a sequencing artifact, a later analysis removed around 590 highly shared, low-generation-probability nucleotide sequences. In a later analysis, a clonal expansion index was calculated for each public chain from normalized within-repertoire ranks of inferred template counts. In a later analysis, generation probabilities were computed with a VDJ recombination model fitted to out-of-frame rearrangements, and the resulting probabilities were checked against IGoR. In a later analysis, TCR-TCR, TCR-HLA and TCR-CMV co-occurrence was scored with hypergeometric tests, and a repertoire-size bias correction was applied to TCR pairs. In a later analysis, false discovery rates were estimated by permuting HLA or CMV assignments 20 times. In a later analysis, co-occurring TCRs were grouped using DBSCAN, and TCRdist sequence similarity was added for clustering within HLA-allele-positive subsets. Repertoires with fewer than 30,000 or more than 120,000 public chains, plus five repertoires with anomalous nucleotide sharing, were excluded from co-occurrence clustering. TCRdb provides this immuneACCESS table in a form limited to in-frame rearrangements. Some clones are lacking; in checked studies, under half of them reflect an unresolved V gene, and why the rest are absent is not known. The V and J calls and clone size come from that table; D and trimming were worked out from the DNA. The sample table shows under 150,000 clones, and less than 85% are seen once. In total, the top ten clones hold 8.8% of the sample.

For this clone: The target of this receptor is not known. Base qualities are missing; no much larger clone stands one base away.

The receptor was derived from a woman aged 45-65 years in good health and CMV-seropositive. Here the chain combines TRBV27 and TRBJ1-1; TRBD1 is a weak D gene call, 5 bases matching. Sequencing was done on a sample of PBMCs. The sequenced DNA is TGTGCCAGCAGTGGAAGGGGCAGAAGAGAAGCTTTCTTT. The resulting protein is CASSGRGRREAFF.